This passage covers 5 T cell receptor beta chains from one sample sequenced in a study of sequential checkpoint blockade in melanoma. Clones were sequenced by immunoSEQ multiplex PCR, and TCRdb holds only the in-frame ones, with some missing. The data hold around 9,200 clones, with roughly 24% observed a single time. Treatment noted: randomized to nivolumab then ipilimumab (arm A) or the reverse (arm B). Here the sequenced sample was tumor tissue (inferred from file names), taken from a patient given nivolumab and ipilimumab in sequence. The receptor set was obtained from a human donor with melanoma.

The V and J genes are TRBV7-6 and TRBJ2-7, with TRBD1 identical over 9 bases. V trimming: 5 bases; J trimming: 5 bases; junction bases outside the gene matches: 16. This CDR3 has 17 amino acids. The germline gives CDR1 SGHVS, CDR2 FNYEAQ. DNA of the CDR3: TGTGCCAGCAGCCACTACCCTCTCGGACAGGGGTTTAACGAGCAGTACTTC. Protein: CASSHYPLGQGFNEQYF.

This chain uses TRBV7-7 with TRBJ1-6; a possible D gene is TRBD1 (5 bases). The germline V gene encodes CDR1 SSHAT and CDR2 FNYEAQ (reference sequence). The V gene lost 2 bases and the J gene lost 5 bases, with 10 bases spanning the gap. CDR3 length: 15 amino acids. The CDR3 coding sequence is TGTGCCAGCAGCTTACGGCAGGGTCATAATTCACCCCTCCACTTT. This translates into CASSLRQGHNSPLHF.

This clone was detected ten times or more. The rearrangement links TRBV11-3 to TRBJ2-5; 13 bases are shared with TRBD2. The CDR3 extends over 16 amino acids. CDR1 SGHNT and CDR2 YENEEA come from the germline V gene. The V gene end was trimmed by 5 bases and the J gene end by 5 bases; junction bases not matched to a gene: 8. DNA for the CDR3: TGTGCCAGCAGCCCTACGACTAGCGGGGGGCTTGAGACCCAGTACTTC. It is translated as CASSPTTSGGLETQYF.

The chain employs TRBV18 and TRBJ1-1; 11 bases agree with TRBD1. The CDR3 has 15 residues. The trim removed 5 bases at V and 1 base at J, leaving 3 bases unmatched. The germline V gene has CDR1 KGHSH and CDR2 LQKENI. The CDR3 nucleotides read TGTGCCAGCTCATTTGGGACAGGGGGGAACACTGAAGCTTTCTTT. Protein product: CASSFGTGGNTEAFF.

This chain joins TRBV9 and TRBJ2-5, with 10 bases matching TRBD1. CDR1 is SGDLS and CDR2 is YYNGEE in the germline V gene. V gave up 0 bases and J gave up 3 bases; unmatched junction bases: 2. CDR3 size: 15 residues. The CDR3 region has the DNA TGTGCCAGCAGCGTAGGGGGGACAGGGGAAGAGACCCAGTACTTC. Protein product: CASSVGGTGEETQYF.